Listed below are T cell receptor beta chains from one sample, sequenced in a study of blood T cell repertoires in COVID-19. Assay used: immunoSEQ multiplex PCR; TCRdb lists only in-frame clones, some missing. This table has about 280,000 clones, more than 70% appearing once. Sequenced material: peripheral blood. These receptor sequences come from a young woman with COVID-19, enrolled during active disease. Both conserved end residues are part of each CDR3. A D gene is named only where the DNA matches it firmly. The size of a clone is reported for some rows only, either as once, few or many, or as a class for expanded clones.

DNA: TGCGCCAGCAGCTTGAGGGGAGGGGGCTCTGGAAACACCATATATTTT
CDR3: CASSLRGGGSGNTIYF
D: -
V: TRBV5-1
size: -
J: TRBJ1-3

DNA: TGCGCCAGCAGCCCTGAGGAGGCGCGTCATGGCTACACCTTC
CDR3: CASSPEEARHGYTF
D: -
V: TRBV5-1
size: -
J: TRBJ1-2

DNA: TGTGCCAGCTCACCAAGTCACAGCAATGAAAAACTGTTTTTT
CDR3: CASSPSHSNEKLFF
D: -
V: TRBV18
size: -
J: TRBJ1-4

DNA: TGTGCCAGCAGTTTCAAGGGGACAGGGGATGGCTACACCTTC
CDR3: CASSFKGTGDGYTF
D: TRBD1
V: TRBV27
size: once
J: TRBJ1-2

DNA: TGTGCCACCCTTAGTGCAACTAATGAAAAACTGTTTTTT
CDR3: CATLSATNEKLFF
D: -
V: TRBV19
size: once
J: TRBJ1-4

DNA: TGCGCCAGCAGCTTGGAAGACAGGGGGCGGTCACCCCTCCACTTT
CDR3: CASSLEDRGRSPLHF
D: TRBD1
V: TRBV5-1
size: -
J: TRBJ1-6

DNA: TGTGCCAGCTCATCGCAGGGGGCGCGGTACGAGCAGTACTTC
CDR3: CASSSQGARYEQYF
D: TRBD1
V: TRBV18
size: -
J: TRBJ2-7

DNA: TGTGCCTGGAACAGGGGAAATCGCCAAGAGACCCAGTACTTC
CDR3: CAWNRGNRQETQYF
D: TRBD1
V: TRBV30
size: -
J: TRBJ2-5

DNA: TGTGCCAGCAGCAGGACACTGGATCAGCCCCAGCATTTT
CDR3: CASSRTLDQPQHF
D: -
V: TRBV6-6
size: -
J: TRBJ1-5

DNA: TGCGCCAGCAGCGAAGCGGCCGGCGGAGGAAACACCATATATTTT
CDR3: CASSEAAGGGNTIYF
D: -
V: TRBV5-1
size: -
J: TRBJ1-3

DNA: TGCGCCAGCAGCTTATCCGGGACAGCGGCGAGTGGCTACACCTTC
CDR3: CASSLSGTAASGYTF
D: TRBD1
V: TRBV5-1
size: -
J: TRBJ1-2

DNA: TGTGCCAGCAGCTTGGGACAGGGGGCCGGCAATGAGCAGTTCTTC
CDR3: CASSLGQGAGNEQFF
D: TRBD1
V: TRBV5-4
size: once
J: TRBJ2-1

DNA: TGTGCCAGTAGACCGATGAACAGGGACGGCTACACCTTC
CDR3: CASRPMNRDGYTF
D: -
V: TRBV19
size: few
J: TRBJ1-2

DNA: TGTGCCAGCAGGCCCCGGGACTCGTTCCAATTAGGCTCTGGAAACACCATATATTTT
CDR3: CASRPRDSFQLGSGNTIYF
D: -
V: TRBV4-2
size: -
J: TRBJ1-3